This TCR beta chain was retrieved from a study of blood T cell repertoires in COVID-19. Study at large: Sources were T cells, B-cell-depleted T cells, or PBMCs; the material itself was cDNA or gDNA.

V dropped 3 bases and J dropped 4 bases, with 16 bases sitting between them. Germline V gene lookup returns CDR1 SGDLS and CDR2 YYNGEE. The CDR3 is 15 residues long. TCRdb keeps only in-frame clones here, not all; method: immunoSEQ multiplex PCR. Here the sample spans more than 350,000 clones, nearly 90% being singletons. Within 2 weeks before study entry, exposed participants met a COVID-19 case. The sequencing sample was made of PBMCs or T cells enriched from blood (not recorded which). The sequence came from a woman aged 18-29 years who had been exposed to COVID-19. The V call is TRBV9, the J call TRBJ1-1, with D hard to call. CDR3 sequence reads: CASSGETGWSTEAFF. As DNA, the CDR3 is TGTGCCAGCAGCGGTGAAACGGGGTGGAGCACTGAAGCTTTCTTT.